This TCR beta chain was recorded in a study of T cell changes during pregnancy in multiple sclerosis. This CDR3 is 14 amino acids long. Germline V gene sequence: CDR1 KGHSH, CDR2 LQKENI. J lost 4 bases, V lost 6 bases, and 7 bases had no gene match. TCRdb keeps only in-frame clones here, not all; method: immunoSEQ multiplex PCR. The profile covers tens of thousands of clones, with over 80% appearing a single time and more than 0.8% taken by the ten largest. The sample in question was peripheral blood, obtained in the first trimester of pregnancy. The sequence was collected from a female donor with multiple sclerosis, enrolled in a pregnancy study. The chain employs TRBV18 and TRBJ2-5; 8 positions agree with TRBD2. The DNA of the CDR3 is TGTGCCAGCTCGCCTGGGACTAGTCTAGAGACCCAGTACTTC. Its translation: CASSPGTSLETQYF.